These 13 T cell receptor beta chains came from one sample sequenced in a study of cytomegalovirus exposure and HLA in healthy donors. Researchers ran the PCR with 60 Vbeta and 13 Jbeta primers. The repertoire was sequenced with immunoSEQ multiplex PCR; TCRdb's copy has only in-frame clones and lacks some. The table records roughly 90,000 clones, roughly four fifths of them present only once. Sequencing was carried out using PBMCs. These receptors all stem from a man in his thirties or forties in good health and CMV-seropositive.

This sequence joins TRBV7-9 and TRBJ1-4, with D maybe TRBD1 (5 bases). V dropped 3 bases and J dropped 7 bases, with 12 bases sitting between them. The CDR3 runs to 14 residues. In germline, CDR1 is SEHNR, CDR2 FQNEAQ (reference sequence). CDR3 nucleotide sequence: TGTGCCAGCAGCTTTCAGGGCTATAGTGAAAAACTGTTTTTT. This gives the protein CASSFQGYSEKLFF.

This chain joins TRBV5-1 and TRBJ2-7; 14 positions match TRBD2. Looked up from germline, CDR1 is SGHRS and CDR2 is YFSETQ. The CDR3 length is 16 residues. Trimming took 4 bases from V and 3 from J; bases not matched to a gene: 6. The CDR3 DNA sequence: TGCGCCAGCAGCCCCTATGGGACTAGCGGGAGCTACGAGCAGTACTTC. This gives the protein CASSPYGTSGSYEQYF.

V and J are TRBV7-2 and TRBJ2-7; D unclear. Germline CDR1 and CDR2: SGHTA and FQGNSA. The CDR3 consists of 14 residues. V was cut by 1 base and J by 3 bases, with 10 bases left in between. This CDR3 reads CASSLVRAGYEQYF. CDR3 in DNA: TGTGCCAGCAGCTTAGTTCGAGCAGGCTACGAGCAGTACTTC.

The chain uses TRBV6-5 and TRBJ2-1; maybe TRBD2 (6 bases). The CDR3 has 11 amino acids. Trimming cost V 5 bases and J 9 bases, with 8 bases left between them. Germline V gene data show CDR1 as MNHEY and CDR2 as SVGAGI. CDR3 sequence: CASSNGGEQFF. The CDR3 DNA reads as TGTGCCAGCAGTAACGGGGGTGAGCAGTTCTTC.

The CDR3 loop is CASSGGQGKQPQHF. The CDR3 DNA reads TGTGCCAGCAGTGGGGGACAGGGGAAGCAGCCCCAGCATTTT. V is TRBV6-5 and J is TRBJ1-5; 10 nucleotides align to TRBD1. V gave up 5 bases and J gave up 7 bases; unmatched junction bases: 5. The V gene's germline CDR1 is MNHEY and CDR2 SVGAGI. The CDR3 is 14 amino acids.

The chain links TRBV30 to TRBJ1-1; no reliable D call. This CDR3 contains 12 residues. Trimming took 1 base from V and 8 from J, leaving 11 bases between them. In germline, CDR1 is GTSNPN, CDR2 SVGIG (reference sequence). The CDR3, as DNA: TGTGCCTGGAGTGCCAATGCGCTAGAAGCTTTCTTT. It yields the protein CAWSANALEAFF.

DNA of the CDR3: TGTGCCAGCAGTTCCTGGGCGGGGGACAATGAGCAGTTCTTC. This gives the protein CASSSWAGDNEQFF. The rearrangement joins TRBV27 to TRBJ2-1, with TRBD2 matching 7 bases. This CDR3 contains 14 residues. Per the germline V gene, CDR1 is MNHEY and CDR2 is SMNVEV (reference sequence). V shed 4 bases and J 5 bases; nucleotides not matched to a gene: 5.

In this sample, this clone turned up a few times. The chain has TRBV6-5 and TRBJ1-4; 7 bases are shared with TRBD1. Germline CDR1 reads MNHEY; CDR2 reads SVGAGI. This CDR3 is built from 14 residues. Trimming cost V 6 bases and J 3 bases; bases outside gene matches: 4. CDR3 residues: CASSWTGPNEKLFF. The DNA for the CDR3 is TGTGCCAGCAGCTGGACAGGCCCTAATGAAAAACTGTTTTTT.

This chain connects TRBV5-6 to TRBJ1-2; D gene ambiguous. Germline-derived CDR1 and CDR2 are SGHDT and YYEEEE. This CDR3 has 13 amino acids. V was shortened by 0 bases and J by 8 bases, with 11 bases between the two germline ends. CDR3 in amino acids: CASSLAPVEGYTF. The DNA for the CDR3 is TGTGCCAGCAGCTTGGCGCCGGTGGAGGGCTACACCTTC.

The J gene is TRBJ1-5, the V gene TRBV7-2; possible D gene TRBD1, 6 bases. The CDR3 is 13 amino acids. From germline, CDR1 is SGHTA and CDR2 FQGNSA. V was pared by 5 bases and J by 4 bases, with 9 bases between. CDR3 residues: CASSPTGNQPQHF. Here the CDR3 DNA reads TGTGCCAGCAGCCCCACAGGGAATCAGCCCCAGCATTTT.

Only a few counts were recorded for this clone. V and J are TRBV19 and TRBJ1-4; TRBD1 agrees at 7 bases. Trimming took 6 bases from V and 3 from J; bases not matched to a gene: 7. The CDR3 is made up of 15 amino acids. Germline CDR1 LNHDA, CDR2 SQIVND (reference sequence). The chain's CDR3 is CASSEQGTPNEKLFF. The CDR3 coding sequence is TGTGCCAGTAGCGAACAGGGGACCCCTAATGAAAAACTGTTTTTT.

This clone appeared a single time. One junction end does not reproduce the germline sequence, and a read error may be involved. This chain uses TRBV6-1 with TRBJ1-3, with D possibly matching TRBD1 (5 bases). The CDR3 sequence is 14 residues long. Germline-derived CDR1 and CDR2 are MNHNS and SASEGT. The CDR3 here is CASSPRGEGSTIYF. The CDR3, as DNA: TGTGCCAGCAGTCCCCGGGGGGAGGGAAGCACCATATATTTT.

CDR3 amino acids: CASSLRLAGGGDTQYF. CDR3 DNA sequence: TGCGCCAGCAGCTTGAGGCTAGCGGGAGGTGGAGATACGCAGTATTTT. This chain uses TRBV5-1 with TRBJ2-3; 11 nucleotides match TRBD2. This CDR3 spans 16 amino acids. J gave up 5 bases and V 1 base, and 6 bases lay outside the gene matches. The germline gives CDR1 SGHRS, CDR2 YFSETQ.